Shown below are 5 T cell receptor beta chains from a single sample sequenced in a study of T cell changes during pregnancy in multiple sclerosis. TCRdb's copy holds only in-frame clones and misses some; the assay was immunoSEQ multiplex PCR. The sample yields about 44,000 clones, 85% to 90% seen once. The specimen was CD4+ T cells from peripheral blood mononuclear cells, collected in the first trimester of pregnancy. The receptors stem from a female donor with multiple sclerosis, enrolled in a pregnancy study.

J is TRBJ1-1 and V is TRBV7-2; TRBD1 aligns across 9 bases. CDR1 and CDR2 from the germline V gene are SGHTA and FQGNSA. This CDR3 spans 15 amino acids. V lost 2 bases, J lost 3 bases, and 4 bases stayed unmatched. The CDR3 nucleotides are TGTGCCAGCAGCTTACCACAGGGGGCGTACACTGAAGCTTTCTTT. As protein: CASSLPQGAYTEAFF.

Only a few counts were recorded for this clone. The CDR3, as DNA: TGTGCCAGCAGCCCCGGGACTAGCGGGAGGGGCAATGAGCAGTTCTTC. It encodes CASSPGTSGRGNEQFF. The V gene is TRBV11-2, the J gene TRBJ2-1, with 16 bases matching TRBD2. V shed 5 bases, J shed 6 bases, and the junction held 4 bases outside the gene matches. Per the germline V gene, CDR1 is SGHAT and CDR2 is FQNNGV. The CDR3 is made up of 16 amino acids. Variable domain in full (rest from reference TRBV11-2 and TRBJ2-1): EAGVAQSPRYKIIEKRQSVAFWCNPISGHATLYWYQQILGQGPKLLIQFQNNGVVDDSQLPKDRFSAERLKGVDSTLKIQPAKLEDSAVYLCASSPGTSGRGNEQFFGPGTRLTVL.

V is TRBV29-1 and J is TRBJ2-1, with 8 bases that match TRBD2. The germline V gene encodes CDR1 SQVTM and CDR2 ANQGSEA. Trimming took 2 bases from V and 0 from J; bases not matched to a gene: 9. The CDR3 spans 17 residues. CDR3 bases: TGCAGCGTTGAACCCCTACTAGCGGATAGCTCCTACAATGAGCAGTTCTTC. Translation: CSVEPLLADSSYNEQFF.

The chain uses TRBV4-1 and TRBJ2-3; D is possibly TRBD2 (7 bases). V was cut by 0 bases and J by 4 bases, with 14 bases left in between. Germline CDR1 and CDR2: MGHRA and YSYEKL. The CDR3 extends over 16 amino acids. CDR3 bases: TGCGCCAGCAGCCAAGACGGAGGGGGAGGGCCAGATACGCAGTATTTT. Encoded protein: CASSQDGGGGPDTQYF.

The gene calls are TRBV29-1 and TRBJ2-7; the match to TRBD2 covers 13 bases. Trimming removed 6 bases from V and 0 bases from J; junction bases left unmatched: 2. The CDR3 consists of 14 residues. The germline V gene has CDR1 SQVTM and CDR2 ANQGSEA. CDR3 sequence: CSVTSGRSSYEQYF. In DNA form, the CDR3 reads TGCAGCGTGACTAGCGGGAGGAGCTCCTACGAGCAGTACTTC.